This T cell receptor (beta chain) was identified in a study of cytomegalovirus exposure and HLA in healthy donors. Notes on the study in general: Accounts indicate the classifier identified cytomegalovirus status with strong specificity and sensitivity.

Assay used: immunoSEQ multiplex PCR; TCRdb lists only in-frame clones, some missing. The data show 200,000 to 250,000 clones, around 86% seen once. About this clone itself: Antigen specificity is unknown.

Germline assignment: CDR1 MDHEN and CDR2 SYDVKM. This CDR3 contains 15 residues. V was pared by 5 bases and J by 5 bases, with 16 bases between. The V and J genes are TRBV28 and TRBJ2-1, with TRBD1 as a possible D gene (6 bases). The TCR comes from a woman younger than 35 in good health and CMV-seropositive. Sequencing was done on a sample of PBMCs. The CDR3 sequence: CASSAHRASDNEQFF. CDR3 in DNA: TGTGCCAGCAGTGCCCACAGGGCGTCGGACAATGAGCAGTTCTTC.